Each of the 28 T cell receptor beta chains below was sequenced from the same sample in a study of identifying expanded T cells in peripheral blood. Libraries were prepared by immunoSEQ multiplex PCR; TCRdb keeps only in-frame clonotypes and omits some of them. The sample holds 130,000 or so clones, approximately 80% seen once. Sequenced material: blood. The receptors were gathered from a person aged 18-70 years in good health.

The chain is built from TRBV29-1 and TRBJ1-1, with D possibly TRBD1 on 6 matching bases. Between the trimmed V and J ends, which lost 3 bases and 6 bases, there was a span of 11 bases. The CDR3 length is 12 residues. Per the germline V gene, CDR1 is SQVTM and CDR2 is ANQGSEA. The DNA for the CDR3 is TGCAGCGTTGACAGGGGATTGGCTGAAGCTTTCTTT. This codes for CSVDRGLAEAFF.

V gene TRBV6-1 combines with J gene TRBJ1-4, with D tentatively TRBD1 (5 bases). V was cut by 4 bases and J by 3 bases, with 15 bases left in between. The germline CDR1 and CDR2 sequences are MNHNS and SASEGT. The CDR3 contains 16 residues. Here the CDR3 reads CASSVPRRGANEKLFF. The CDR3, as DNA: TGTGCCAGCAGTGTACCCCGACGAGGGGCTAATGAAAAACTGTTTTTT.

This chain links TRBV27 with TRBJ1-1; D not resolved. The CDR3 length is 13 residues. The ends were cut back, 3 bases at V and 4 bases at J, with 9 bases in the middle. Germline CDR1 MNHEY, CDR2 SMNVEV (reference sequence). The CDR3 loop is CASSFQEGTEAFF. The DNA for the CDR3 is TGTGCCAGCAGTTTCCAGGAGGGCACTGAAGCTTTCTTT.

V and J are TRBV5-4 and TRBJ2-1; 8 nucleotides agree with TRBD2. The germline CDR1 and CDR2 sequences are SGHNT and YYREEE (reference sequence). Trimming took 4 bases from V and 8 from J; bases not matched to a gene: 5. The CDR3 spans 13 residues. The CDR3 DNA sequence: TGTGCCAGCAGCCTCGGGGGGGCATATGAGCAGTTCTTC. Translating it yields CASSLGGAYEQFF.

The chain carries TRBV6-5 and TRBJ2-1, with D perhaps matching TRBD2 (7 bases). Trimming took off 0 bases at V and 4 bases at J, with 13 bases between the two ends. CDR3 size: 16 residues. Germline V gives CDR1 MNHEY, CDR2 SVGAGI. The CDR3 region has the DNA TGTGCCAGCAGTTACTCCGGCGGGGGCGCATACAATGAGCAGTTCTTC. Its translation: CASSYSGGGAYNEQFF.

The gene calls are TRBV5-1 and TRBJ1-4; no clear D. This CDR3 region has 17 residues. V lost 4 bases and J 4 bases, leaving 20 bases between the germline ends. CDR1 is SGHRS and CDR2 is YFSETQ in the germline V gene. The CDR3 nucleotides are TGCGCCAGCAGCCTCGCGACAACCGCGAAGCATAATGAAAAACTGTTTTTT. Encoded protein: CASSLATTAKHNEKLFF. The full variable domain, its missing parts supplied by reference TRBV5-1 and TRBJ1-4, is KAGVTQTPRYLIKTRGQQVTLSCSPISGHRSVSWYQQTPGQGLQFLFEYFSETQRNKGNFPGRFSGRQFSNSRSEMNVSTLELGDSALYLCASSLATTAKHNEKLFFGSGTQLSVL.

In the case of this clone: A read error may account for a junction end that differs from germline. The chain links TRBV10-1 to TRBJ1-2; 7 bases line up with TRBD1. Germline CDR1 and CDR2: WNHNN and SYGVQD (reference sequence). The CDR3 length is 12 residues. CDR3 sequence (DNA): TGCGCCAGCAGTCCTAACTCACCGGGACAGACTTTC. It translates to CASSPNSPGQTF.

This chain uses TRBV9 with TRBJ2-3; TRBD2 is a possible D gene (6 bases). With 4 bases removed from V and 4 bases from J, the gap between germline ends came to 16 bases. This CDR3 contains 15 residues. Looked up from germline, CDR1 is SGDLS and CDR2 is YYNGEE. CDR3 protein: CASSWGEAIADTQYF. CDR3 sequence (DNA): TGTGCCAGCAGCTGGGGGGAGGCTATCGCAGATACGCAGTATTTT. The complete variable domain, with remaining parts taken from reference TRBV9 and TRBJ2-3, reads DSGVTQTPKHLITATGQRVTLRCSPRSGDLSVYWYQQSLDQGLQFLIQYYNGEERAKGNILERFSAQQFPDLHSELNLSSLELGDSALYFCASSWGEAIADTQYFGPGTRLTVL.

The CDR3: CASSYGGSGRWETQYF. The CDR3 nucleotides are TGTGCCAGCAGTTATGGCGGCTCAGGGAGATGGGAGACCCAGTACTTC. This chain links TRBV6-6 with TRBJ2-5; D may match TRBD1 or TRBD2 (5 bases each). The V gene's germline CDR1 is MNHNY and CDR2 SVGAGI (reference sequence). This CDR3 is 16 amino acids long. V was shortened by 3 bases and J by 5 bases, with 19 bases between the two germline ends.

The rearrangement links TRBV29-1 to TRBJ1-2, with D hard to call. The germline CDR1 and CDR2 sequences are SQVTM and ANQGSEA. The CDR3 is 13 residues long. CDR3 coding DNA: TGCAGTATAAGGAGGGTTGGGGACTATGGCTACACCTTC. Encoded protein: CSIRRVGDYGYTF.

The chain has TRBV9 and TRBJ1-2, with TRBD1 as a possible D gene (6 bases). Germline lookup yields CDR1 SGDLS and CDR2 YYNGEE. The ends were cut back, 3 bases at V and 2 bases at J, with 11 bases in the middle. The CDR3 has 14 amino acids. The CDR3 sequence is CASSGGAPNYGYTF. Written as DNA, the CDR3 is TGTGCCAGCAGCGGGGGGGCCCCGAACTATGGCTACACCTTC.

This clone occurred once. The V call is TRBV6-5, the J call TRBJ2-1; possibly TRBD1 for D (8 bases). The V end lost 5 bases, the J end lost 0 bases, and 11 bases lay between the germline ends. The germline V gene has CDR1 MNHEY and CDR2 SVGAGI. This CDR3 has 15 residues. The CDR3 DNA sequence: TGTGCCAGCAGTACAGGGGGGGGCTCCTACAATGAGCAGTTCTTC. It yields the protein CASSTGGGSYNEQFF.

CDR3 sequence reads: CASSLLGGGQRYEQYF. Here the CDR3 DNA reads TGTGCCAGCAGCTTACTTGGTGGTGGCCAAAGGTACGAGCAGTACTTC. The J gene is TRBJ2-5, the V gene TRBV5-6; D remains unclear. The J call may be in error: the DNA end matches TRBJ2-7 better. CDR3 length: 16 amino acids. CDR1 and CDR2 from the germline V gene are SGHDT and YYEEEE.

The chain couples TRBV7-9 to TRBJ2-2; 7 positions agree with TRBD1. The CDR3 covers 14 residues. Germline V gives CDR1 SEHNR, CDR2 FQNEAQ (reference sequence). V shed 5 bases and J 6 bases; nucleotides not matched to a gene: 6. Here the CDR3 DNA reads TGTGCCAGCAGCCGCATTACAGGGGCCGGGGAGCTGTTTTTT. Its translation is CASSRITGAGELFF.

The chain couples TRBV11-2 to TRBJ1-2, with D hard to call. This CDR3 is built from 12 residues. CDR1 SGHAT and CDR2 FQNNGV come from the germline V gene. V lost 2 bases, J lost 6 bases, and 7 bases lay in between. The CDR3 nucleotides are TGTGCCAGCAGCTTATACGGGGATGGCTACACCTTC. Amino acids: CASSLYGDGYTF.

The chain couples TRBV28 to TRBJ1-1; 8 bases line up with TRBD1. J gave up 1 base and V 6 bases, and 13 bases lay outside the gene matches. CDR1 is MDHEN, CDR2 SYDVKM, per germline. The CDR3 loop spans 17 amino acids. The CDR3 DNA is TGTGCCAGCAGCTCCCCCAGCAGGGGGCGGGCGAACACTGAAGCTTTCTTT. Translation gives CASSSPSRGRANTEAFF.

This chain uses TRBV11-3 with TRBJ2-3, with 13 bases identical to TRBD2. The junction had 7 bases not matched to a gene; V was cut back by 4 bases and J by 6 bases. This CDR3 comprises 16 residues. Germline assignment: CDR1 SGHNT and CDR2 YENEEA. The CDR3 here is CASSSPMTSGGDTQYF. In DNA form, the CDR3 reads TGTGCCAGCAGCTCCCCCATGACTAGCGGGGGGGATACGCAGTATTTT.

The chain recombines TRBV6-5 with TRBJ1-1, with 8 bases fitting TRBD1. Germline CDR1 and CDR2: MNHEY and SVGAGI. V lost 0 bases to trimming and J lost 6 bases; unmatched junction nucleotides: 6. There are 15 residues in the CDR3. In DNA, the CDR3 is TGTGCCAGCAGTTACTCGATATACAGGGGGGCTGAAGCTTTCTTT. Translating it yields CASSYSIYRGAEAFF.

The rearrangement links TRBV5-1 to TRBJ2-6; 7 bases line up with TRBD1. Per the germline V gene, CDR1 is SGHRS and CDR2 is YFSETQ. This CDR3 contains 17 residues. V lost 6 bases to trimming and J lost 0 bases; unmatched junction nucleotides: 9. CDR3 DNA sequence: TGCGCCAGCACCATATCACAGGGGAGCTCTGGGGCCAACGTCCTGACTTTC. Translating gives CASTISQGSSGANVLTF.

The CDR3 bases are TGTGCCAGCAGCTTAGCAAGGACAGGAACCTACGAGCAGTACTTC. Its protein product is CASSLARTGTYEQYF. This chain uses TRBV11-2 with TRBJ2-7; 7 bases map to TRBD1. Germline trimming cut 1 base from V and 2 bases from J; bases unmatched to any gene: 5. CDR1 is SGHAT and CDR2 is FQNNGV in the germline V gene. The CDR3 is 15 residues long.

This rearrangement joins TRBV7-9 to TRBJ1-2, with D possibly being TRBD1 (5 bases). V was pared by 1 base and J by 4 bases, with 7 bases between. Germline loops: CDR1 SEHNR, CDR2 FQNEAQ (reference sequence). The CDR3 is 13 residues long. The CDR3 nucleotides are TGTGCCAGCAGCTTAGGACAGACCTATGGCTACACCTTC. This codes for CASSLGQTYGYTF.

The V gene is TRBV10-1, the J gene TRBJ1-1; no reliable D call. Germline CDR1 and CDR2: WNHNN and SYGVQD (reference sequence). The CDR3 loop spans 13 amino acids. The V gene lost 3 bases and the J gene lost 5 bases, with 10 bases spanning the gap. This CDR3 reads CASSDQIETEAFF. The DNA of the CDR3 is TGCGCCAGCAGTGACCAAATAGAGACTGAAGCTTTCTTT.

The rearrangement links TRBV19 to TRBJ2-2; 7 bases are a match to TRBD1. Per the germline V gene, CDR1 is LNHDA and CDR2 is SQIVND (reference sequence). The CDR3 has 17 amino acids. The V gene end was trimmed by 6 bases and the J gene end by 2 bases; junction bases not matched to a gene: 12. The CDR3 loop reads CASSLAVGTANTGELFF. DNA for the CDR3: TGTGCCAGTAGCCTAGCCGTGGGGACAGCCAACACCGGGGAGCTGTTTTTT.

The rearrangement joins TRBV9 to TRBJ2-3, with D perhaps matching TRBD1 or TRBD2 (5 bases each). From germline, CDR1 is SGDLS and CDR2 YYNGEE. The CDR3 consists of 13 residues. Between the trimmed V and J ends, which lost 3 bases and 5 bases, there was a span of 10 bases. Here the CDR3 DNA reads TGTGCCAGCAGCGGGGGGTCTTTAGATACGCAGTATTTT. Protein product: CASSGGSLDTQYF.

The chain joins TRBV7-9 to TRBJ1-2; no reliable D call. This CDR3 is 11 amino acids long. CDR1 SEHNR and CDR2 FQNEAQ come from the germline V gene (reference sequence). The V and J ends lost 7 bases and 6 bases respectively, with 9 bases between them. CDR3 loop: CASTLDHGYTF. The CDR3 bases are TGTGCCAGCACACTAGATCATGGCTACACCTTC.

This chain links TRBV5-1 with TRBJ1-4, with TRBD1 identical over 11 bases. Trimming took 2 bases from V and 6 from J; bases not matched to a gene: 6. CDR3 length equals 16 residues. Per the germline V gene, CDR1 is SGHRS and CDR2 is YFSETQ. CDR3 residues: CASSLGQGAHDEKLFF. The CDR3 DNA is TGCGCCAGCAGCTTAGGACAGGGGGCGCACGATGAAAAACTGTTTTTT.

The rearrangement links TRBV13 to TRBJ2-2; 7 bases fit TRBD2. The CDR3 loop spans 17 amino acids. Germline trimming cut 8 bases from V and 4 bases from J; bases unmatched to any gene: 16. The germline gives CDR1 PRHDT, CDR2 FYEKMQ (reference sequence). Here the CDR3 DNA reads TGTGCCAGCTCGCCCCGGTGGGAGGGTTCGAGCACCGGGGAGCTGTTTTTT. It is translated as CASSPRWEGSSTGELFF.

The chain recombines TRBV4-2 with TRBJ2-2; 12 bases fit TRBD2. Germline CDR1 LGHNA, CDR2 YNFKEQ. The CDR3 covers 17 residues. After removal of 2 bases from V and 5 bases from J, the junction contained 6 bases not matched to a gene. The CDR3 sequence is CASSQTTSGSDTGELFF. CDR3 in DNA: TGTGCCAGCAGCCAAACGACTAGCGGGAGCGATACCGGGGAGCTGTTTTTT.